This is a list of T cell receptor beta chains from one sample in a study of identical twins. In TCRdb, the 5' RACE reads were re-called with MiXCR into one record per CDR3 protein. The sample yields about 520,000 distinct CDR3 sequences, roughly a fifth seen once. These data were likewise used in another study, on T cells expressing NK-cell markers.

Sequencing used CD4+ T cells sorted from blood. Receptors were obtained from a woman younger than 35 in good health. The CDR3 runs from the conserved cysteine through the conserved F or W. A D gene is named only where the DNA matches it firmly. Some rows have no size entry. The others give once, few or many, or a class for an expanded clone.

clone_size: few
j_call: TRBJ2-7
d_call: TRBD2
v_call: TRBV5-1
cdr3_nt: TGCGCCAGCAGCGCCGGGGGGAGAGCGGGCTACGAGCAGTACTTC
cdr3_aa: CASSAGGRAGYEQYF

clone_size: NA
j_call: TRBJ2-1
d_call: NA
v_call: TRBV6-5
cdr3_nt: TGTGCCAGCAGTTCCCGGTTCGGGACCTACAATGAGCAGTTCTTC
cdr3_aa: CASSSRFGTYNEQFF

clone_size: few
j_call: TRBJ2-7
d_call: NA
v_call: TRBV20-1
cdr3_nt: TGCAGTGCTAGAGATCTCCATACTACCCACGAGCAGTACTTC
cdr3_aa: CSARDLHTTHEQYF

clone_size: NA
j_call: TRBJ2-5
d_call: TRBD2
v_call: TRBV20-1
cdr3_nt: TGCAGTGCTAGAGGTCGGGGTAGCGGGGGGGAACAAGAGACCCAGTACTTC
cdr3_aa: CSARGRGSGGEQETQYF

clone_size: few
j_call: TRBJ2-2
d_call: NA
v_call: TRBV12-3/TRBV12-4
cdr3_nt: TGTGCCAGCAGTTTGAGGACGTGGGGCACCGGGGAGCTGTTTTTT
cdr3_aa: CASSLRTWGTGELFF

clone_size: NA
j_call: TRBJ1-1
d_call: NA
v_call: TRBV21-1
cdr3_nt: TGTGCCAGCAGCAGGTGGATCCCGGGACAGGGGAACACTGAAGCTTTCTTT
cdr3_aa: CASSRWIPGQGNTEAFF

clone_size: few
j_call: TRBJ2-1
d_call: TRBD2
v_call: TRBV7-9
cdr3_nt: TGTGCCAGCACCCCACGAGGGACTAGAAGATACAATGAGCAGTTCTTC
cdr3_aa: CASTPRGTRRYNEQFF

clone_size: NA
j_call: TRBJ2-2
d_call: TRBD2
v_call: TRBV9
cdr3_nt: TGTGCCAGCAGCCCGACACGGGGGGGCCTAAGCACCGGGGAGCTGTTTTTT
cdr3_aa: CASSPTRGGLSTGELFF

clone_size: few
j_call: TRBJ2-1
d_call: NA
v_call: TRBV5-1
cdr3_nt: TGCGCCAGCAGCTTCTTTGGGGACAATGAGCAGTTCTTC
cdr3_aa: CASSFFGDNEQFF

clone_size: NA
j_call: TRBJ2-7
d_call: NA
v_call: TRBV20-1
cdr3_nt: TGCAGTGCCCTGGGGCGGGTATCCCCCGAGCAGTACTTC
cdr3_aa: CSALGRVSPEQYF

clone_size: few
j_call: TRBJ2-7
d_call: NA
v_call: TRBV3-1
cdr3_nt: TGTGCCAGCAGCCAGGGAGGGGGGACCTACGAGCAGTACTTC
cdr3_aa: CASSQGGGTYEQYF

clone_size: NA
j_call: TRBJ2-3
d_call: TRBD2
v_call: TRBV20-1
cdr3_nt: TGCAGTGCTAGACCCATGGGGCTAGCGGGGGGGCTGGCAGATACGCAGTATTTT
cdr3_aa: CSARPMGLAGGLADTQYF

clone_size: few
j_call: TRBJ2-1
d_call: TRBD2
v_call: TRBV9
cdr3_nt: TGTGCCAGCAGCGGGACTAGCCTCACCTACAATGAGCAGTTCTTC
cdr3_aa: CASSGTSLTYNEQFF

clone_size: few
j_call: TRBJ2-7
d_call: NA
v_call: TRBV5-1
cdr3_nt: TGCGCCAGCAGCCTCCGACATGCAACCCTCTACGAGCAGTACTTC
cdr3_aa: CASSLRHATLYEQYF

clone_size: NA
j_call: TRBJ2-3
d_call: NA
v_call: TRBV20-1
cdr3_nt: TGCAGTGCTAGACGGGGATCTAGCACAGATACGCAGTATTTT
cdr3_aa: CSARRGSSTDTQYF

clone_size: NA
j_call: TRBJ2-3
d_call: NA
v_call: TRBV20-1
cdr3_nt: TGCAGTGTCGCTAGGTCGGCGGGCTATACGCAGTATTTT
cdr3_aa: CSVARSAGYTQYF

clone_size: few
j_call: TRBJ2-2
d_call: NA
v_call: TRBV15
cdr3_nt: TGTGCCACCAGTACCACACCGAACACCGGGGAGCTGTTTTTT
cdr3_aa: CATSTTPNTGELFF

clone_size: NA
j_call: TRBJ1-5
d_call: NA
v_call: TRBV10-3
cdr3_nt: TGTGCCACCAGGGAGTATAGCAATCAGCCCCAGCATTTT
cdr3_aa: CATREYSNQPQHF

clone_size: NA
j_call: TRBJ1-2
d_call: NA
v_call: TRBV10-1
cdr3_nt: TGCGCCAGCAGCAGGACCGTTGATGGCTACACCTTC
cdr3_aa: CASSRTVDGYTF

clone_size: many
j_call: TRBJ2-7
d_call: NA
v_call: TRBV29-1
cdr3_nt: TGCAGCGTTAATTCAGGCGAGCAGTACTTC
cdr3_aa: CSVNSGEQYF

clone_size: NA
j_call: TRBJ2-3
d_call: NA
v_call: TRBV2
cdr3_nt: TGTGCCAGCAGTGACAGCCTCACAGATACGCAGTATTTT
cdr3_aa: CASSDSLTDTQYF

clone_size: few
j_call: TRBJ2-1
d_call: TRBD1
v_call: TRBV7-2
cdr3_nt: TGTGCCAGCCGACCCCCGGGGACAGCTACCTACAATGAGCAGTTCTTC
cdr3_aa: CASRPPGTATYNEQFF

clone_size: NA
j_call: TRBJ2-1
d_call: NA
v_call: TRBV20-1
cdr3_nt: TGCAGTGCTAGGCGGGGCCGAACGAGCTCCTACAATGAGCAGTTCTTC
cdr3_aa: CSARRGRTSSYNEQFF

clone_size: NA
j_call: TRBJ1-5
d_call: NA
v_call: TRBV12-3/TRBV12-4
cdr3_nt: TGTGCCAGCAGAAGACGGTTGATGCCCCAGCATTTT
cdr3_aa: CASRRRLMPQHF

clone_size: few
j_call: TRBJ2-7
d_call: NA
v_call: TRBV10-3
cdr3_nt: TGTGCCATCAGTGCGGACCAGGGAGCCCCCTACGAGCAGTACTTC
cdr3_aa: CAISADQGAPYEQYF

clone_size: NA
j_call: TRBJ2-3
d_call: TRBD2
v_call: TRBV4-3
cdr3_nt: TGCGCCAGCAGCGCCCGGACTAGCGGGAACACAGATACGCAGTATTTT
cdr3_aa: CASSARTSGNTDTQYF

clone_size: few
j_call: TRBJ2-1
d_call: NA
v_call: TRBV12-3/TRBV12-4
cdr3_nt: TGTGCCACTAAGGGGCAGCCGGGAAATGAGCAGTTCTTC
cdr3_aa: CATKGQPGNEQFF

clone_size: few
j_call: TRBJ2-5
d_call: TRBD2
v_call: TRBV4-2
cdr3_nt: TGTGCCAGCAGCCTTGGGGGTAGCGGGGGGCAAGAGACCCAGTACTTC
cdr3_aa: CASSLGGSGGQETQYF

clone_size: many
j_call: TRBJ2-7
d_call: NA
v_call: TRBV4-2
cdr3_nt: TGTGCCAGCAGCCAACCCCGGGCCAGCGGGTATGACACCTACGAGCAGTACTTC
cdr3_aa: CASSQPRASGYDTYEQYF

clone_size: NA
j_call: TRBJ2-1
d_call: NA
v_call: TRBV7-2
cdr3_nt: TGTGCCAGCAGCTTCTGGGGTGAGCAGTTCTTC
cdr3_aa: CASSFWGEQFF

clone_size: few
j_call: TRBJ1-1
d_call: NA
v_call: TRBV20-1
cdr3_nt: TGCAGTGCTAGAGGGGGGCGCGGGTGGAACACTGAAGCTTTCTTT
cdr3_aa: CSARGGRGWNTEAFF

clone_size: few
j_call: TRBJ2-3
d_call: NA
v_call: TRBV5-1
cdr3_nt: TGCGCCAGCAGCGTGGGACAAAGCACAGATACGCAGTATTTT
cdr3_aa: CASSVGQSTDTQYF

clone_size: NA
j_call: TRBJ2-6
d_call: NA
v_call: TRBV12-3/TRBV12-4
cdr3_nt: TGTGCCAGCAGCCTCTTCTACTCTGGGGCCAACGTCCTGACTTTC
cdr3_aa: CASSLFYSGANVLTF

clone_size: few
j_call: TRBJ2-3
d_call: NA
v_call: TRBV20-1
cdr3_nt: TGCAGTGCTTCAACCGCATTCACAGATACGCAGTATTTT
cdr3_aa: CSASTAFTDTQYF

clone_size: once
j_call: TRBJ2-7
d_call: TRBD2
v_call: TRBV6-1
cdr3_nt: TGTGCCAGCACCGCTAGCGGGAGGGCCGTTGAGCAGTACTTC
cdr3_aa: CASTASGRAVEQYF

clone_size: few
j_call: TRBJ2-1
d_call: TRBD2
v_call: TRBV9
cdr3_nt: TGTGCCAGCAGCCTCCAAGGGGGGACTAGCATATATGAGCAGTTCTTC
cdr3_aa: CASSLQGGTSIYEQFF

clone_size: few
j_call: TRBJ2-3
d_call: TRBD1
v_call: TRBV20-1
cdr3_nt: TGCAGTGCTAGATCACAGGGGGTCTCTAGCACAGATACGCAGTATTTT
cdr3_aa: CSARSQGVSSTDTQYF

clone_size: few
j_call: TRBJ2-5
d_call: NA
v_call: TRBV5-1
cdr3_nt: TGCGCCAGCAGCCAGATACAGGGCGAAAAGACCCAGTACTTC
cdr3_aa: CASSQIQGEKTQYF

clone_size: NA
j_call: TRBJ2-1
d_call: TRBD1
v_call: TRBV6-5
cdr3_nt: TGTGCCAGCAGATATCCGGGACAGGTGGGTGAGCAGTTCTTC
cdr3_aa: CASRYPGQVGEQFF

clone_size: NA
j_call: TRBJ2-7
d_call: NA
v_call: TRBV20-1
cdr3_nt: TGCAGTGCTAGAGTTCAGGGCCCTAGCTCCTACGAGCAGTACTTC
cdr3_aa: CSARVQGPSSYEQYF

clone_size: NA
j_call: TRBJ2-7
d_call: TRBD2
v_call: TRBV5-1
cdr3_nt: TGCGCCAGCAGCTTGGGAGCGGGAGTTACCGAGCAGTACTTC
cdr3_aa: CASSLGAGVTEQYF

clone_size: NA
j_call: TRBJ2-3
d_call: NA
v_call: TRBV11-2
cdr3_nt: TGTGCCAGCAGCGCCCCGGGGAGGGGGCCACATAGCACAGATACGCAGTATTTT
cdr3_aa: CASSAPGRGPHSTDTQYF

clone_size: few
j_call: TRBJ2-1
d_call: NA
v_call: TRBV5-1
cdr3_nt: TGCGCCAGCAGCTTGGGGTCTTTTAGCTCCTACAATGAGCAGTTCTTC
cdr3_aa: CASSLGSFSSYNEQFF

clone_size: NA
j_call: TRBJ2-7
d_call: NA
v_call: TRBV11-2
cdr3_nt: TGTGCCAGCACCCACTACTTGGGGGTAGCGGCCTACCTGGAGCAGTACTTC
cdr3_aa: CASTHYLGVAAYLEQYF

clone_size: few
j_call: TRBJ1-1
d_call: NA
v_call: TRBV20-1
cdr3_nt: TGCAGTGCCATCTCGACAGCGAACACTGAAGCTTTCTTT
cdr3_aa: CSAISTANTEAFF

clone_size: few
j_call: TRBJ1-5
d_call: NA
v_call: TRBV12-3/TRBV12-4
cdr3_nt: TGTGCCAGCAGTTTGGCCAGGGGTGCGCCCCAGCATTTT
cdr3_aa: CASSLARGAPQHF

clone_size: NA
j_call: TRBJ2-1
d_call: TRBD2
v_call: TRBV20-1
cdr3_nt: TGCAGTGCTCAGCGGGGGGCCAATGAGCAGTTCTTC
cdr3_aa: CSAQRGANEQFF

clone_size: few
j_call: TRBJ2-5
d_call: NA
v_call: TRBV12-3/TRBV12-4
cdr3_nt: TGTGCCAGCAGTTTAGGAGGCTGGGAAGAGACCCAGTACTTC
cdr3_aa: CASSLGGWEETQYF

clone_size: NA
j_call: TRBJ1-1
d_call: NA
v_call: TRBV9
cdr3_nt: TGTGCCAGCAGCGTGAGACCCATGAACACTGAAGCTTTCTTT
cdr3_aa: CASSVRPMNTEAFF

clone_size: few
j_call: TRBJ2-3
d_call: NA
v_call: TRBV14
cdr3_nt: TGTGCCAGCAGCCCTAGAAATACAGATACGCAGTATTTT
cdr3_aa: CASSPRNTDTQYF

clone_size: NA
j_call: TRBJ1-4
d_call: NA
v_call: TRBV5-1
cdr3_nt: TGCGCCAGCAGGGCGGGAGAGGAAAAACTGTTTTTT
cdr3_aa: CASRAGEEKLFF

clone_size: NA
j_call: TRBJ2-5
d_call: NA
v_call: TRBV7-6
cdr3_nt: TGTGCCAGCAGCCCGACCAAAGAGACCCAGTACTTC
cdr3_aa: CASSPTKETQYF

clone_size: NA
j_call: TRBJ2-6
d_call: TRBD1
v_call: TRBV30
cdr3_nt: TGTGCCTGGCACCGGGACAGGGGGCGATCTGGGGCCAACGTCCTGACTTTC
cdr3_aa: CAWHRDRGRSGANVLTF

clone_size: few
j_call: TRBJ2-3
d_call: NA
v_call: TRBV3-1
cdr3_nt: TGTGCCAGCAGCCGCCGGGACTTTACAGATACGCAGTATTTT
cdr3_aa: CASSRRDFTDTQYF

clone_size: NA
j_call: TRBJ1-1
d_call: NA
v_call: TRBV20-1
cdr3_nt: TGCAGTGCTAGTCAAGCGAACACTGAAGCTTTCTTT
cdr3_aa: CSASQANTEAFF

clone_size: once
j_call: TRBJ1-1
d_call: TRBD1
v_call: TRBV5-1
cdr3_nt: TGCGCCAGCAGGAATAGACAGGGGGCGAACACTGAAGCTTTCTTT
cdr3_aa: CASRNRQGANTEAFF

clone_size: NA
j_call: TRBJ2-7
d_call: TRBD1
v_call: TRBV10-3
cdr3_nt: TGTGCCATCAGCGGGACAGGGGTCAACGAGCAGTACTTC
cdr3_aa: CAISGTGVNEQYF

clone_size: NA
j_call: TRBJ2-2
d_call: TRBD2
v_call: TRBV5-1
cdr3_nt: TGCGCCAGCAGCTTGAAGCGGGGGCCATACACCGGGGAGCTGTTTTTT
cdr3_aa: CASSLKRGPYTGELFF

clone_size: NA
j_call: TRBJ2-2
d_call: NA
v_call: TRBV10-1
cdr3_nt: TGCGCCAGCCGTTCTTCGCTGGCCACCGGGGAGCTGTTTTTT
cdr3_aa: CASRSSLATGELFF

clone_size: NA
j_call: TRBJ2-3
d_call: NA
v_call: TRBV20-1
cdr3_nt: TGCAGTGCGCCGGCATCTCTCATCACAGATACGCAGTATTTT
cdr3_aa: CSAPASLITDTQYF